The 9 T cell receptor beta chains listed next were all sequenced from one sample in a study of shared clonotypes between healthy human individuals (dated by TCRdb to 2020 to 2021). CD8 naive samples consisted of CD45RO-negative cells that were positively selected for CCR7, yielding a CD45RA+CCR7+ population without TemRA cells. The library relied on the immunoSEQ multiplex PCR assay. Entries here come from immuneACCESS through TCRdb and include only in-frame sequences with V and J called. Some clones fail to appear in such tables; in the studies checked, an unresolved V gene covers under half of the shortfall, and the cause of the remainder is unknown. The sample table lists millions of clones, about 92% of them with a count of one. Roughly 1.8% of the sample lies in the top ten. The sequenced material came from naive CD8+ T cells from PBMCs. The sample's cell subset or site, from its label and the paper: CD45RA+CCR7+. These receptors all stem from a man aged 18 to 29 in good health. Some clones in this sample may be carry-over from other donors' samples.

This clone was counted a single time. This chain joins TRBV9 and TRBJ2-2, with TRBD2 matching 9 bases. Germline values: CDR1 SGDLS, CDR2 YYNGEE. V lost 4 bases and J lost 0; bases outside the gene matches: 1. The CDR3 loop spans 15 amino acids. The CDR3, as DNA: TGTGCCAGCAGCCTAGCGGGGTCGAACACCGGGGAGCTGTTTTTT. It is translated as CASSLAGSNTGELFF.

J is TRBJ2-5 and V is TRBV6-6, with a possible D match to TRBD1 (6 bases). The germline V gene encodes CDR1 MNHNY and CDR2 SVGAGI (reference sequence). CDR3 length: 14 amino acids. Trimming pared 1 base from V and 2 bases from J, leaving 8 bases between. In nucleotides, the CDR3 is TGTGCCAGCAGTTACTTGACAGGTCAAGAGACCCAGTACTTC. Its protein is CASSYLTGQETQYF.

The rearrangement links TRBV18 to TRBJ2-7; D is undetermined. The CDR3 covers 15 residues. The germline V and J ends were trimmed by 1 base and 5 bases, with 15 bases remaining between them. Germline CDR1 is KGHSH and CDR2 is LQKENI. CDR3 DNA: TGTGCCAGCTCACCACTCGGGTCGATGGATGACGAGCAGTACTTC. Its protein is CASSPLGSMDDEQYF.

The genes are TRBV28 and TRBJ1-2; D unclear. The CDR3 covers 18 residues. The germline V gene encodes CDR1 MDHEN and CDR2 SYDVKM. V was cut by 4 bases and J by 0 bases, with 21 bases left in between. The CDR3 here is CASSSPRTLPPTNYGYTF. The DNA for the CDR3 is TGTGCCAGCAGTTCCCCAAGGACTCTGCCTCCCACTAACTATGGCTACACCTTC.

The J gene is TRBJ1-4, the V gene TRBV4-1; D is undetermined. The CDR3 is made up of 16 amino acids. With 0 bases removed from V and 2 bases from J, the gap between germline ends came to 10 bases. CDR1 MGHRA and CDR2 YSYEKL come from the germline V gene. CDR3 nucleotide sequence: TGCGCCAGCAGCCAAGAGACCAGGCGGACTAATGAAAAACTGTTTTTT. Its protein product is CASSQETRRTNEKLFF.

V and J are TRBV10-2 and TRBJ2-3; 9 bases line up with TRBD2. Germline trimming cut 1 base from V and 4 bases from J; bases unmatched to any gene: 6. CDR3 length: 16 residues. The germline gives CDR1 WSHSY, CDR2 SAAADI. The chain's CDR3 is CASSEWASGISDTQYF. In DNA, the CDR3 is TGCGCCAGCAGTGAGTGGGCTAGCGGGATATCAGATACGCAGTATTTT.

Notes on this clone: Other DNA sequences of this sample code for an identical CDR3. V gene TRBV27 combines with J gene TRBJ1-1; D gene uncertain. Trimming pared 0 bases from V and 0 bases from J, leaving 8 bases between. Looked up from germline, CDR1 is MNHEY and CDR2 is SMNVEV (reference sequence). The CDR3 length is 15 residues. CDR3 protein: CASSLSGGMNTEAFF. In nucleotides, the CDR3 is TGTGCCAGCAGTTTATCGGGCGGGATGAACACTGAAGCTTTCTTT.

The table lists this clone with a count of one. The chain carries TRBV28 and TRBJ2-3, with 8 bases aligning to TRBD1. The CDR3 extends over 17 amino acids. Trimming removed 6 bases from V and 1 base from J; junction bases left unmatched: 12. Germline CDR1 is MDHEN and CDR2 is SYDVKM. The chain's CDR3 is CASRARTGIRRTDTQYF. CDR3 DNA sequence: TGTGCCAGCAGGGCAAGGACAGGGATAAGACGCACAGATACGCAGTATTTT.

The chain uses TRBV18 and TRBJ2-1, with D possibly TRBD2 on 6 matching bases. The CDR3 sequence is 16 residues long. Germline loops: CDR1 KGHSH, CDR2 LQKENI. V dropped 0 bases and J dropped 6 bases, with 15 bases sitting between them. CDR3 sequence: CASSPPWGERVNEQFF. The DNA of the CDR3 is TGTGCCAGCTCACCACCGTGGGGGGAGAGGGTCAATGAGCAGTTCTTC.